The 12 T cell receptor beta chains in this list originate from one sample, sequenced in a study of CD8+ T cells in alopecia areata. Regarding treatment: oral pan-JAK inhibitor, 5-10 mg twice daily. Reverse transcription of extracted RNA yielded cDNA, which provided the sequencing template. Clones were read by immunoSEQ multiplex PCR, and TCRdb kept only the in-frame ones, dropping some. The table has nearly 95,000 clones, around three quarters seen once. The sequences come from CD8+ T cells sorted from blood, collected at week 44, from a patient treated with tofacitinib. The receptor set was obtained from a human donor with alopecia areata.

The table lists this clone with a count of one. Other DNA sequences in the same sample also yield this CDR3. V usage is TRBV4-3 and J usage is TRBJ2-7, with D perhaps given as TRBD1 or TRBD2 (5 bases each). CDR3 length: 14 residues. V lost 1 base to trimming and J lost 3 bases, with 10 bases between them. Germline CDR1 LGHNA, CDR2 YSLEER. The CDR3 DNA sequence: TGCGCCAGCAGCCAAGGTCAGGGAGACTACGAGCAGTACTTC. This gives the protein CASSQGQGDYEQYF.

Ten or more counts support this clone. The chain has TRBV27 and TRBJ2-2, with 11 bases lining up with TRBD2. The CDR3 length is 17 residues. J lost 7 bases, V lost 5 bases, and 12 bases had no gene match. Germline-derived CDR1 and CDR2 are MNHEY and SMNVEV (reference sequence). CDR3 in amino acids: CASSPQLAGVEDGELFF. The CDR3 coding sequence is TGTGCCAGCAGTCCACAACTAGCGGGGGTTGAGGACGGGGAGCTGTTTTTT.

The gene calls are TRBV4-3 and TRBJ2-7; D gene unclear. Trimming removed 0 bases from V and 8 bases from J, with 11 bases in between. Germline assignment: CDR1 LGHNA and CDR2 YSLEER. The CDR3 has 13 amino acids. The CDR3 loop reads CASSQDRAYQQYF. The CDR3 DNA follows: TGCGCCAGCAGCCAAGATAGGGCATATCAGCAGTACTTC.

The gene calls are TRBV29-1 and TRBJ1-1; a weak D match, TRBD1 (5 bases). Germline values: CDR1 SQVTM, CDR2 ANQGSEA. Trimming pared 4 bases from V and 4 bases from J, leaving 10 bases between. CDR3 length: 12 residues. CDR3 loop: CSVVRGGTEAFF. CDR3 DNA sequence: TGCAGCGTTGTCCGGGGGGGCACTGAAGCTTTCTTT.

The rearrangement uses TRBV30 and TRBJ1-1, with D possibly being TRBD1 (5 bases). This CDR3 has 13 amino acids. Germline lookup yields CDR1 GTSNPN and CDR2 SVGIG (reference sequence). V lost 5 bases and J lost 1, with 11 bases in between. DNA of the CDR3: TGTGCCTGGGGCCGGGACGGGAACACTGAAGCTTTCTTT. Translated: CAWGRDGNTEAFF.

The V and J genes are TRBV6-6 and TRBJ2-3, with D perhaps matching TRBD1 or TRBD2 (6 bases each). The germline gives CDR1 MNHNY, CDR2 SVGAGI (reference sequence). Trimming took 7 bases from V and 5 from J, leaving 16 bases between them. This CDR3 spans 14 amino acids. The DNA for the CDR3 is TGTGCCAGCACCGACGGGGGCGCGGAAGATACGCAGTATTTT. Protein product: CASTDGGAEDTQYF.

This chain connects TRBV29-1 to TRBJ2-2; 11 nucleotides line up with TRBD2. V was pared by 5 bases and J by 1 base, with 3 bases of the junction left unmatched. The CDR3 is 15 amino acids. Germline loops: CDR1 SQVTM, CDR2 ANQGSEA. In nucleotides, the CDR3 is TGCAGCGTTTCACTAGCGGGGGAGAACACCGGGGAGCTGTTTTTT. It specifies CSVSLAGENTGELFF.

CDR3 sequence (DNA): TGTGCCAGCAGTGACTCTAATTGGGCAGTCTCTGGGGCCAACGTCCTGACTTTC. Residues: CASSDSNWAVSGANVLTF. The chain recombines TRBV6-4 with TRBJ2-6; D call uncertain. This CDR3 has 18 amino acids. CDR1 and CDR2 from the germline V gene are MRHNA and SNTAGT. Trimming cost V 0 bases and J 0 bases, with 12 bases left between them.

The sample holds a few counts of this clone. The J gene is TRBJ1-2, the V gene TRBV7-2; perhaps TRBD1 as D (5 bases). The V and J ends lost 1 base and 7 bases respectively, with 13 bases between them. There are 14 residues in the CDR3. Germline CDR1 reads SGHTA; CDR2 reads FQGNSA. This CDR3 reads CASSLGGAVVGYTF. The CDR3 DNA follows: TGTGCCAGCAGCTTAGGGGGCGCAGTGGTTGGCTACACCTTC.

The V and J genes are TRBV6-5 and TRBJ1-5; D remains ambiguous. Per the germline V gene, CDR1 is MNHEY and CDR2 is SVGAGI. Trimming left V 8 bases short and J 4 bases short, with 9 bases between. The CDR3 totals 12 residues. The CDR3 nucleotides read TGTGCCAGCTCCGCGGGGAATCAGCCCCAGCATTTT. This encodes CASSAGNQPQHF.

This clone was counted only a few times. The gene calls are TRBV19 and TRBJ2-7; tentatively, D is TRBD2 (6 bases). CDR3 size: 15 residues. V lost 4 bases and J lost 0, with 13 bases in between. Per germline, CDR1 LNHDA and CDR2 SQIVND (reference sequence). The CDR3 DNA is TGTGCCAGTAGTACCCTTGAGGGACTCTCCTACGAGCAGTACTTC. Protein sequence: CASSTLEGLSYEQYF. The whole variable domain, remainder taken from reference TRBV19 and TRBJ2-7, is DGGITQSPKYLFRKEGQNVTLSCEQNLNHDAMYWYRQDPGQGLRLIYYSQIVNDFQKGDIAEGYSVSREKKESFPLTVTSAQKNPTAFYLCASSTLEGLSYEQYFGPGTRLTVT.

The V and J genes are TRBV6-1 and TRBJ1-2; a possible D gene is TRBD1 (5 bases). This CDR3 has 17 residues. The V end lost 0 bases, the J end lost 3 bases, and 17 bases lay between the germline ends. Looked up from germline, CDR1 is MNHNS and CDR2 is SASEGT. CDR3 protein: CASSEALRVSGYYGYTF. CDR3 bases: TGTGCCAGCAGTGAAGCGCTTCGGGTATCAGGGTACTATGGCTACACCTTC.